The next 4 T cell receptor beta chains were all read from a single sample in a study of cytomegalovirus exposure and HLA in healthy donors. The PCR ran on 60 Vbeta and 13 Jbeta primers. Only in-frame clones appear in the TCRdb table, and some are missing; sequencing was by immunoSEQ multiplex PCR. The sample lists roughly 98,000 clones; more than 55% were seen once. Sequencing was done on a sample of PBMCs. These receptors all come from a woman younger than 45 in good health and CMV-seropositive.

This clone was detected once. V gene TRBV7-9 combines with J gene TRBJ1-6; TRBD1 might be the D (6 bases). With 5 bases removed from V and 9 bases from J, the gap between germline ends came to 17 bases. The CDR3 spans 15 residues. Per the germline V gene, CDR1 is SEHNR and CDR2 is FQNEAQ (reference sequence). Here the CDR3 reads CASSPPRTEGSPLHF. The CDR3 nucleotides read TGTGCCAGCAGCCCCCCGAGGACAGAGGGTTCACCCCTCCACTTT.

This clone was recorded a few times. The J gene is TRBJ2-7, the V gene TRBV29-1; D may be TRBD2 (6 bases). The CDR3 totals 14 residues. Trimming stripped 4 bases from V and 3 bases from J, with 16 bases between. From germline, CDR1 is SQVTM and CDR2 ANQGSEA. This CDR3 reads CSVVRRGDGYEQYF. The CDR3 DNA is TGCAGCGTTGTGCGGCGGGGCGACGGCTACGAGCAGTACTTC.

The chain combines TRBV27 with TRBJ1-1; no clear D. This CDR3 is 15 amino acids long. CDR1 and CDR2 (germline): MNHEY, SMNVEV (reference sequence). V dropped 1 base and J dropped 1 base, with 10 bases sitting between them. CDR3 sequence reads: CASSLWAQANTEAFF. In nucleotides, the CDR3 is TGTGCCAGCAGTTTATGGGCGCAGGCGAACACTGAAGCTTTCTTT.

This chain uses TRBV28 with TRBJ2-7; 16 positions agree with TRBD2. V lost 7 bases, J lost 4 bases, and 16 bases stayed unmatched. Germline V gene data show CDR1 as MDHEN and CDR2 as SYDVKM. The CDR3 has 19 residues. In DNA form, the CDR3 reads TGTGCCAGCAAAGCCTTTACGGGGACTAGCGGGGGGGCGGGATACGAGCAGTACTTC. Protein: CASKAFTGTSGGAGYEQYF.